This paragraph reports one T cell receptor beta chain. Germline V lookup: CDR1 SQVTM, CDR2 ANQGSEA. The CDR3 length is 12 residues. The ends lost 5 bases at V and 2 bases at J; junction bases unmatched: 1. The study assigned cohorts using participant-reported clinical history. These data are taken from a study of blood T cell repertoires in COVID-19. Original data processing: Estimated nucleated cell counts came from reference gene primer amplification. The data were produced by immunoSEQ multiplex PCR, yet TCRdb's version contains in-frame clones alone and is incomplete. The V and J calls and the clone size are those of that table, but D and trimming were determined from the DNA. The sample yields about 260,000 clones, around 84% seen once.

The clonotype comes from a young man with acute COVID-19. Source material: PBMCs or T cells enriched from blood (not recorded which). The chain is built from TRBV29-1 and TRBJ2-3; TRBD2 matches at 7 bases. The CDR3 loop reads CSVSGDTDTQYF. As DNA, the CDR3 is TGCAGCGTTAGCGGGGACACAGATACGCAGTATTTT.